The entry below gives a single T cell receptor (beta chain) sequence along with its context. Germline assignment: CDR1 LGHNA and CDR2 YNFKEQ. This CDR3 contains 17 residues. The junction had 9 bases not matched to a gene; V was cut back by 4 bases and J by 1 base. This sample is part of a study of blood T cell repertoires in COVID-19. Original processing notes: Estimation of nucleated cell counts was performed using reference gene primer amplification. Sequenced by immunoSEQ multiplex PCR; TCRdb stores in-frame clones only, minus some. D and trimming come from the DNA, and the V and J calls and clone size come from that table. The table shows 200,000 to 250,000 clones, with 75% to 85% occurring only once.

The receptor's source is a human donor in a cohort sampled during active COVID-19. Sequencing used peripheral blood. The chain links TRBV4-2 to TRBJ2-5, with 10 bases aligning to TRBD1. CDR3 DNA sequence: TGTGCCAGCAGCCCCCAGGCGGGACAGGGGCGCCAAGAGACCCAGTACTTC. The encoded protein is CASSPQAGQGRQETQYF.